This record covers a single TCR beta chain. The antigen is unknown. The source of the sample is a study of blood T cells in healthy people across ages. Study-level points and caveats: Diversity estimated from one million T cells was considered an underestimate.

The germline V gene encodes CDR1 SGHRS and CDR2 YFSETQ. This CDR3 spans 15 amino acids. Trimming stripped 2 bases from V and 1 base from J, with 9 bases between. With a J-beta primer mix and a sample-barcoded 5' primer, a second PCR ran roughly 6 to 11 cycles. A template-switch adaptor that had 12 random nucleotides put a tag on each cDNA molecule. TCRdb recomputed calls from the 5' RACE reads with MiXCR, one row per CDR3 protein. The sample lists hundreds of thousands of distinct CDR3 sequences; around 31% were seen once. The chain recombines TRBV5-1 with TRBJ2-2; no reliable D call. The specimen was blood. This sequence originates from an elderly woman in good health. CDR3 nucleotides: TGCGCCAGCAGCTTCGACTTGTTGAACACCGGGGAGCTGTTTTTT. The encoded protein is CASSFDLLNTGELFF.